This T cell receptor beta chain stems from a study of human thymus T cells. The ends were cut back, 1 base at V and 6 bases at J, with 16 bases in the middle. There are 16 residues in the CDR3. Germline CDR1 MGHRA, CDR2 YSYEKL. Finnish infants who were healthy and having corrective surgery for congenital heart defects made up the donors. Half of the eight donors gave roughly 0.45-1 mL blood during surgery. In this sample, this clone turned up once. Assay used: immunoSEQ multiplex PCR; TCRdb lists only in-frame clones, some missing. The sample includes some 40,000 clones, approximately 95% of them seen just once.

J is TRBJ1-5 and V is TRBV4-1; TRBD1 might be the D (6 bases). The sample consisted of blood. The TCR originated in a boy under three years old with a congenital heart defect but otherwise immunologically healthy. CDR3 nucleotides: TGCGCCAGCAGCCAAGTTTGGGGGCTAAACACTCAGCCCCAGCATTTT. This gives the protein CASSQVWGLNTQPQHF.